Shown below are 29 T cell receptor beta chains from a single sample sequenced in a study of cytomegalovirus exposure and HLA in healthy donors. TCRdb keeps only in-frame clones here, not all; method: immunoSEQ multiplex PCR. The table has some 170,000 clones, approximately 86% seen once; the top ten hold roughly 2.5%. The specimen sequenced was PBMCs. These receptors all stem from a man between 18 and 29 years old in good health and CMV-seropositive.

This chain links TRBV7-9 with TRBJ2-7, with TRBD2 matching 13 bases. The J segment lost 3 bases and the V segment lost 5 bases, leaving 7 bases of the junction unmatched. Germline V lookup: CDR1 SEHNR, CDR2 FQNEAQ (reference sequence). The CDR3 length is 16 residues. The CDR3 loop is CASSPWTSGSIYEQYF. CDR3 sequence (DNA): TGTGCCAGCAGCCCCTGGACTAGCGGGAGTATCTACGAGCAGTACTTC.

The chain combines TRBV7-9 with TRBJ1-2, with 9 bases matching TRBD1. The CDR3 totals 19 residues. Unmatched junction bases numbered 19, after V lost 5 bases and J lost 3 bases. Germline CDR1 is SEHNR and CDR2 is FQNEAQ (reference sequence). The chain's CDR3 is CASSPRRAGQGMGDYGYTF. The CDR3 DNA is TGTGCCAGCAGCCCACGTCGTGCGGGACAGGGTATGGGTGACTATGGCTACACCTTC.

This clone was seen once. The J gene is TRBJ2-3, the V gene TRBV6-5; 7 nucleotides line up with TRBD2. Per the germline V gene, CDR1 is MNHEY and CDR2 is SVGAGI. This CDR3 has 13 residues. J lost 5 bases, V lost 10 bases, and 9 bases had no gene match. In nucleotides, the CDR3 is TGTGCCACCAGGCAATTAGCGGGAGATACGCAGTATTTT. It codes for CATRQLAGDTQYF.

This clone was recorded only once. J is TRBJ1-2 and V is TRBV11-2; a possible D gene is TRBD1 (6 bases). The CDR3 consists of 16 residues. V gave up 5 bases and J gave up 6 bases, with 22 bases separating them. The germline CDR1 and CDR2 sequences are SGHAT and FQNNGV. As DNA, the CDR3 is TGTGCCAGCAGCCGTCCCTACAGGGACAAAGCTAATGGCTACACCTTC. This sequence encodes CASSRPYRDKANGYTF.

The CDR3 DNA sequence: TGCGCCAGCAGCTTGGCCATTAGCGGGAGGTTAGACGAGCAGTACTTC. Protein product: CASSLAISGRLDEQYF. The genes are TRBV5-1 and TRBJ2-7; 10 bases align to TRBD2. The CDR3 is made up of 16 amino acids. Germline CDR1 reads SGHRS; CDR2 reads YFSETQ. Trimming removed 0 bases from V and 5 bases from J; junction bases left unmatched: 8.

The chain links TRBV5-6 to TRBJ1-2; the match to TRBD1 covers 7 bases. The CDR3 is 14 amino acids. With V trimmed by 5 bases and J by 0 bases, 4 bases remained unmatched. The germline V gene encodes CDR1 SGHDT and CDR2 YYEEEE. This CDR3 is CASRRDRANYGYTF. DNA for the CDR3: TGTGCCAGCAGACGGGACAGAGCTAACTATGGCTACACCTTC.

The chain combines TRBV7-9 with TRBJ2-5, with TRBD2 identical over 7 bases. With 5 bases clipped from V and 5 bases from J, the junction kept 8 bases outside the gene matches. This CDR3 spans 14 amino acids. Germline V lookup: CDR1 SEHNR, CDR2 FQNEAQ (reference sequence). CDR3 amino acids: CASSTRLAGETQYF. For the CDR3, the DNA is TGTGCCAGCAGCACTAGACTAGCAGGGGAGACCCAGTACTTC.

This rearrangement joins TRBV13 to TRBJ1-2, with 11 bases identical to TRBD1. V was pared by 5 bases and J by 6 bases, with 5 bases of the junction left unmatched. CDR3 length: 14 amino acids. Germline CDR1 PRHDT, CDR2 FYEKMQ (reference sequence). CDR3 DNA: TGTGCCAGCAGCCTGGGACAGGGGGTTGATGGCTACACCTTC. The encoded protein is CASSLGQGVDGYTF.

J is TRBJ1-2 and V is TRBV4-3; 9 nucleotides agree with TRBD1. CDR3 length: 17 residues. The V and J ends lost 2 bases and 8 bases, in that order; junction bases with no gene match: 15. Germline-derived CDR1 and CDR2 are LGHNA and YSLEER. CDR3 region: CASSQLNPGTGTGGYTF. The CDR3 DNA reads TGCGCCAGCAGCCAACTAAATCCCGGGACAGGGACTGGCGGCTACACCTTC.

CDR3 loop: CASSTAQETQYF. The CDR3 DNA reads TGTGCCAGCAGCACAGCCCAAGAGACCCAGTACTTC. The V call is TRBV6-6, the J call TRBJ2-5; D remains unclear. Germline CDR1 and CDR2: MNHNY and SVGAGI (reference sequence). Trimming removed 6 bases from V and 1 base from J, with 6 bases in between. CDR3 size: 12 residues.

The CDR3 DNA reads as TGTGCCAGCAGCCTACCGGGGTCTGGAAACACCATATATTTT. Its protein product is CASSLPGSGNTIYF. V is TRBV7-2 and J is TRBJ1-3; D is unclear. V lost 5 bases, J lost 1 base, and 9 bases lay in between. CDR1 is SGHTA and CDR2 is FQGNSA in the germline V gene. This CDR3 spans 14 amino acids.

As for this clone: This sample also contains other DNA sequences that code for the same CDR3. The rearrangement joins TRBV5-1 to TRBJ2-7; 7 bases agree with TRBD2. The CDR3 sequence is 15 residues long. The V segment lost 0 bases and the J segment 2 bases; nucleotides outside the gene matches: 5. CDR1 is SGHRS, CDR2 YFSETQ, per germline. The DNA for the CDR3 is TGCGCCAGCAGCTTGGGTCTAGCGGAAACCTACGAGCAGTACTTC. It codes for CASSLGLAETYEQYF.

The chain uses TRBV5-1 and TRBJ2-5, with a possible D match to TRBD1 (5 bases). The CDR3 spans 15 residues. Germline V gives CDR1 SGHRS, CDR2 YFSETQ. Trimming stripped 4 bases from V and 3 bases from J, with 16 bases between. DNA for the CDR3: TGCGCCAGCAGCGCAGGAACAGGTTTTAAAGAGACCCAGTACTTC. It encodes CASSAGTGFKETQYF.

The chain uses TRBV9 and TRBJ2-3, with 11 bases identical to TRBD1. The germline V gene has CDR1 SGDLS and CDR2 YYNGEE. The CDR3 spans 17 residues. Trimming at V came to 4 bases and at J to 0 bases, leaving 7 bases not matched to a gene. The CDR3 bases are TGTGCCAGCAGCTCGAAGGGACAGGGGGTAAGCACAGATACGCAGTATTTT. Translated: CASSSKGQGVSTDTQYF.

This chain links TRBV18 with TRBJ1-5, with unresolved D. The CDR3 is 14 amino acids. The V gene lost 2 bases and the J gene lost 4 bases, with 9 bases spanning the gap. Germline loops: CDR1 KGHSH, CDR2 LQKENI. The CDR3 sequence is CASSPTQPNQPQHF. Here the CDR3 DNA reads TGTGCCAGCTCACCAACACAGCCTAATCAGCCCCAGCATTTT.

The chain couples TRBV11-2 to TRBJ1-2, with D possibly matching TRBD1 (5 bases). V was pared by 7 bases and J by 6 bases, with 9 bases between. The CDR3 contains 11 residues. CDR1 SGHAT and CDR2 FQNNGV come from the germline V gene. The CDR3 nucleotides are TGTGCCAGCACCCAGGGTAATGGCTACACCTTC. Protein sequence: CASTQGNGYTF.

This clone was seen once. J is TRBJ1-2 and V is TRBV4-1; 8 nucleotides align to TRBD1. V lost 4 bases, J lost 1 base, and 5 bases stayed unmatched. Germline V lookup: CDR1 MGHRA, CDR2 YSYEKL. The CDR3 sequence is 15 residues long. Here the CDR3 reads CASSPGTGHNYGYTF. CDR3 nucleotide sequence: TGCGCCAGCAGCCCCGGGACAGGCCATAACTATGGCTACACCTTC.

The gene calls are TRBV5-1 and TRBJ1-6; D might be TRBD1 (5 bases). The CDR3 is 15 amino acids. V lost 6 bases and J lost 7, with 17 bases in between. Germline CDR1 reads SGHRS; CDR2 reads YFSETQ. CDR3 protein: CASNLLGDNNSPLHF. CDR3 bases: TGCGCCAGCAACCTTTTAGGGGATAACAATTCACCCCTCCACTTT.

This chain links TRBV5-1 with TRBJ1-2; D is perhaps TRBD1 (5 bases). The CDR3 has 13 amino acids. V was cut by 2 bases and J by 4 bases, with 9 bases left in between. Germline values: CDR1 SGHRS, CDR2 YFSETQ. The CDR3 DNA follows: TGCGCCAGCAGCTTAAATACAGGCTATGGCTACACCTTC. Amino acids: CASSLNTGYGYTF. Full variable domain (missing parts from reference TRBV5-1 and TRBJ1-2): KAGVTQTPRYLIKTRGQQVTLSCSPISGHRSVSWYQQTPGQGLQFLFEYFSETQRNKGNFPGRFSGRQFSNSRSEMNVSTLELGDSALYLCASSLNTGYGYTFGSGTRLTVV.

V usage is TRBV9 and J usage is TRBJ2-3; tentative D call: TRBD1 (6 bases). Germline CDR1 and CDR2: SGDLS and YYNGEE. The CDR3 length is 14 residues. V dropped 5 bases and J dropped 2 bases, with 12 bases sitting between them. CDR3 nucleotide sequence: TGTGCCAGCAGTCCTGGACAGACCACAGATACGCAGTATTTT. Translating it yields CASSPGQTTDTQYF.

The V gene is TRBV11-3, the J gene TRBJ1-1; TRBD1 matches 8 bases. The trim removed 3 bases at V and 7 bases at J, leaving 4 bases unmatched. Germline V gives CDR1 SGHNT, CDR2 YENEEA. The CDR3 runs 13 residues. The CDR3, as DNA: TGTGCCAGCAGCTTCAGGGGGCAGGGTGAAGCTTTCTTT. As protein: CASSFRGQGEAFF.

This rearrangement joins TRBV27 to TRBJ1-4; 7 bases are shared with TRBD1. Germline CDR1 and CDR2: MNHEY and SMNVEV (reference sequence). CDR3 length: 16 amino acids. J lost 2 bases, V lost 5 bases, and 8 bases had no gene match. The CDR3 sequence is CASSSMTGMTNEKLFF. CDR3 nucleotides: TGTGCCAGCAGTAGCATGACAGGGATGACTAATGAAAAACTGTTTTTT.

This chain joins TRBV25-1 and TRBJ1-4; D possibly corresponds to TRBD1 (5 bases). The CDR3 runs to 11 residues. CDR1 is MGHDK and CDR2 is SYGVNS in the germline V gene. V was clipped by 2 bases and J by 10 bases, with 5 bases between them. DNA of the CDR3: TGTGCCAGCAGTGAAAGGGGAAAACTGTTTTTT. It yields the protein CASSERGKLFF.

This clone was seen a single time. The rearrangement links TRBV18 to TRBJ2-3; TRBD1 matches 8 bases. This CDR3 is built from 15 residues. Losses at the gene ends were 4 bases for V and 8 bases for J; bases not matched to a gene: 11. Germline assignment: CDR1 KGHSH and CDR2 LQKENI. This CDR3 is CASSLAGQGLATQYF. For the CDR3, the DNA is TGTGCCAGCTCACTAGCTGGACAGGGTCTGGCTACGCAGTATTTT.

This chain connects TRBV27 to TRBJ2-3; 10 bases fit TRBD2. This CDR3 contains 16 residues. The germline gives CDR1 MNHEY, CDR2 SMNVEV (reference sequence). The V and J ends lost 5 bases and 4 bases, in that order; junction bases with no gene match: 9. In nucleotides, the CDR3 is TGTGCCAGCAGTCCCCGGGCTAGCGGGAGAGCAGATACGCAGTATTTT. This gives the protein CASSPRASGRADTQYF.

This chain links TRBV27 with TRBJ2-7; 8 bases are shared with TRBD1. Germline CDR1 MNHEY, CDR2 SMNVEV (reference sequence). This CDR3 spans 14 amino acids. V was pared by 5 bases and J by 3 bases, with 6 bases of the junction left unmatched. The CDR3 coding sequence is TGTGCCAGCAGTGGCCAGGGGGCGATCTACGAGCAGTACTTC. Translating it yields CASSGQGAIYEQYF.

This clone was observed a few times. V gene TRBV19 combines with J gene TRBJ1-6; D ambiguous. The CDR3 loop spans 12 amino acids. The germline V gene has CDR1 LNHDA and CDR2 SQIVND (reference sequence). V lost 8 bases and J 8 bases, leaving 10 bases between the germline ends. The DNA for the CDR3 is TGTGCCAGTGCCCTATTTGATTCACCCCTCCACTTT. This sequence encodes CASALFDSPLHF.

The rearrangement uses TRBV4-2 and TRBJ1-4, with D possibly matching TRBD1 (6 bases). Deletions cut 1 base from V and 8 bases from J, with 14 bases between. The CDR3 totals 15 residues. Germline V gene sequence: CDR1 LGHNA, CDR2 YNFKEQ. The CDR3 sequence is CASSQVGDIGEKLFF. The CDR3 DNA sequence: TGTGCCAGCAGCCAAGTGGGGGACATCGGAGAAAAACTGTTTTTT.

This clone appeared a single time. The J gene is TRBJ2-7, the V gene TRBV7-9; D may be TRBD1 (5 bases). Looked up from germline, CDR1 is SEHNR and CDR2 is FQNEAQ (reference sequence). The CDR3 has 13 residues. The V gene lost 6 bases and the J gene lost 1 base, with 10 bases spanning the gap. The DNA for the CDR3 is TGTGCCAGCAGGATGCAGGGATCCTACGAGCAGTACTTC. It yields the protein CASRMQGSYEQYF.